This T cell receptor (beta chain) was captured by sequencing in a study of response to subunit inactivated influenza vaccine. A single record per CDR3 protein comes from TCRdb applying MiXCR to the RT-PCR reads. The repertoire holds 530,000 or so distinct CDR3 sequences, with approximately 15% as singletons. Study results and caveats: The authors suggested that few new T cells are recruited per seasonal influenza vaccination.

J gave up 0 bases and V 0 bases, and 4 bases lay outside the gene matches. CDR3 length equals 17 residues. Germline V gene data show CDR1 as DFQATT and CDR2 as SNEGSKA (reference sequence). This clonotype has just a few counts. Its antigen is not known. The TCR sequence derives from a man aged 50 or older who received an inactivated influenza vaccine. Material: PBMCs from blood, obtained about 11 days after vaccination. This chain links TRBV20-1 with TRBJ2-4; 11 nucleotides agree with TRBD2. The CDR3 loop is CSARDKTSGGAKNIQYF. CDR3 in DNA: TGCAGTGCTAGAGATAAAACTAGCGGGGGAGCCAAAAACATTCAGTACTTC.